This TCR beta chain was sequenced for a study of OX40 agonist ivuxolimab in advanced cancers. Study-wide background: Two cutaneous melanoma patients and one hepatocellular carcinoma patient, three in all, had partial responses.

Clones were read by immunoSEQ multiplex PCR, and TCRdb kept only the in-frame ones, dropping some. This sample has around 40,000 clones, with roughly 80% found just once. The germline V gene has CDR1 SGHTA and CDR2 FQGNSA. CDR3 length: 15 residues. Trimming removed 3 bases at V and 6 bases at J, with 14 bases between. This TCR was sampled from an adult with an advanced solid tumor such as melanoma, head and neck, liver or kidney cancer. The V and J genes are TRBV7-2 and TRBJ2-2; tentative D call: TRBD2 (6 bases). Sequencing used CD4+ or CD8+ T cells sorted from blood, obtained in a trial of the OX40 agonist ivuxolimab. CDR3 DNA: TGTGCCAGCAGCTTCATCGGAGGGGTTGCCGGGGAGCTGTTTTTT. It is translated as CASSFIGGVAGELFF.